A selection of T cell receptor beta chains follows, all from one sample in a study of response to subunit inactivated influenza vaccine. TCRdb re-derived calls from the RT-PCR reads in MiXCR, one entry per CDR3 protein. The data show hundreds of thousands of distinct CDR3 sequences, with 12% seen just once and approximately 8.4% held by the top ten. The sequencing used non-naive T cells sorted from PBMCs, collected 14 to 15 days before vaccination. The receptors shown here come from a man in his fifties or sixties who received an inactivated influenza vaccine. The CDR3 runs from the conserved cysteine through the conserved F or W. Each record gives: V gene, clone size, D gene, J gene, CDR3 protein, CDR3 DNA. D genes are given only for firm matches. Only some rows state a clone size, as once, few, many or a class for expanded clones.

>TRBV9|few|NA|TRBJ2-3
CASASGPWSQDTQYF
TGTGCCAGTGCATCGGGCCCCTGGTCGCAAGATACGCAGTATTTT
>TRBV20-1|NA|NA|TRBJ1-6
CSARDPGRHSPLHF
TGCAGTGCTAGAGACCCCGGGAGACACTCACCCCTCCACTTT
>TRBV12-3/TRBV12-4|NA|TRBD2|TRBJ2-1
CASSFDYQLAGGPSYNEQFF
TGTGCCAGCAGTTTCGACTATCAGCTAGCGGGGGGCCCCTCCTACAATGAGCAGTTCTTC
>TRBV20-1|few|NA|TRBJ2-3
CSARTSTGLTDTQYF
TGCAGTGCTAGAACATCTACAGGGTTGACAGATACGCAGTATTTT
>TRBV6-2/TRBV6-3|many|TRBD1|TRBJ1-5
CASRMTGIQPQHF
TGTGCCAGCAGAATGACAGGGATTCAGCCCCAGCATTTT
>TRBV28|few|NA|TRBJ2-7
CASSSTGTPYEQYF
TGTGCCAGCAGTTCTACAGGGACTCCCTACGAGCAGTACTTC
>TRBV5-1|few|TRBD1|TRBJ1-1
CASSPGGILNTEAFF
TGCGCCAGCAGCCCAGGGGGAATTCTGAACACTGAAGCTTTCTTT
>TRBV24-1|many|NA|TRBJ2-5
CATSDLGEGVQETQYF
TGTGCCACCAGTGATTTGGGAGAGGGAGTCCAAGAGACCCAGTACTTC
>TRBV20-1|many|TRBD1|TRBJ1-1
CSARGDRGTEAFF
TGCAGTGCTAGGGGGGACAGGGGCACTGAAGCTTTCTTT
>TRBV18|few|TRBD2|TRBJ2-2
CASSGLAASNTGELFF
TGTGCCAGTTCGGGACTAGCGGCCTCGAACACCGGGGAGCTGTTTTTT
>TRBV7-2|NA|NA|TRBJ2-1
CASSLVAGSSYNEQFF
TGTGCCAGCAGCTTAGTTGCGGGGAGCTCCTACAATGAGCAGTTCTTC
>TRBV20-1|NA|NA|TRBJ1-2
CSAHREPITPYGYTF
TGCAGTGCCCACCGAGAGCCTATTACCCCCTATGGCTACACCTTC
>TRBV7-6|NA|TRBD2|TRBJ2-1
CASSPKTSGRPSYNEQFF
TGTGCCAGCAGCCCAAAGACTAGCGGGAGGCCCTCCTACAATGAGCAGTTCTTC
>TRBV3-1|few|NA|TRBJ2-7
CASSQAGYEQYF
TGTGCCAGCAGCCAGGCAGGGTACGAGCAGTACTTC
>TRBV20-1|NA|NA|TRBJ2-5
CSAILRETQYF
TGCAGTGCTATTCTCCGAGAGACCCAGTACTTC
>TRBV20-1|NA|NA|TRBJ1-6
CSASGTRNNSPLHF
TGCAGTGCTAGCGGGACAAGGAATAATTCACCCCTCCACTTT